Listed below are T cell receptor beta chains from one sample, sequenced in a study of blood T cell repertoires in COVID-19. Clones were sequenced by immunoSEQ multiplex PCR, and TCRdb holds only the in-frame ones, with some missing. The sample lists around 50,000 clones, around 90% seen once, with approximately 9.6% in the top ten. Source material: peripheral blood. Source of these receptors: a man in his fifties with active COVID-19. Both conserved end residues are part of each CDR3. Each record gives: clone size, J gene, D gene, V gene, CDR3 DNA, CDR3 protein. A D gene is named only where the DNA matches it firmly. Not every row has a clone size; where given, it reads once, few, many or a size class.

>NA|TRBJ2-3|TRBD2|TRBV5-1
TGCGCCAGCAGCTTGGGGGCTAGCGGGGACTTAGATACGCAGTATTTT
CASSLGASGDLDTQYF
>NA|TRBJ1-1|TRBD1|TRBV5-1
TGCGCCAGCACCTTGTCAGGGGGCGAGAACACTGAAGCTTTCTTT
CASTLSGGENTEAFF
>NA|TRBJ2-3|NA|TRBV5-4
TGTGCCAGCAGCCCGACCCCGGCGGTTACGCAGTATTTT
CASSPTPAVTQYF
>NA|TRBJ1-2|TRBD1|TRBV5-1
TGCGCCAGCAGCTTGTATACAGGGGCCCTCTTAAATGGCTACACCTTC
CASSLYTGALLNGYTF
>NA|TRBJ2-5|TRBD1|TRBV11-3
TGTGCCAGCAGCTTGTGGGACAGCCAAGAGACCCAGTACTTC
CASSLWDSQETQYF
>NA|TRBJ2-2|TRBD1|TRBV3-1/TRBV3-2
TGTGCCAGCAGCCAAGAGGAAGGCAGGGGGCCTAGGGAGACCGGGGAGCTGTTTTTT
CASSQEEGRGPRETGELFF
>NA|TRBJ2-7|TRBD1|TRBV18
TGTGCCAGCTCAAAACAGGGGACCTACGAGCAGTACTTC
CASSKQGTYEQYF
>NA|TRBJ1-5|TRBD1|TRBV6-5
TGTGCCAGCAGCCTCGGACAGGAAAGTGGGCCCCAGCATTTT
CASSLGQESGPQHF
>NA|TRBJ2-7|TRBD2|TRBV19
TGTGCCAGTAGTATAGCGGGGGGGACTTCCTACGAGCAGTACTTC
CASSIAGGTSYEQYF
>NA|TRBJ1-1|TRBD1|TRBV19
TGTGCCAGTAGTATGGCACAGGGGGCGAGCACTGAAGCTTTCTTT
CASSMAQGASTEAFF
>NA|TRBJ2-7|NA|TRBV7-9
TGTGCCAGCACTCCCCTACTCGCGGGGCCCCCCTACGAGCAGTACTTC
CASTPLLAGPPYEQYF
>NA|TRBJ1-5|NA|TRBV30
TGTGCCTGGAGTGGGGACTCAGATCAGCCCCAGCATTTT
CAWSGDSDQPQHF
>NA|TRBJ1-5|NA|TRBV7-9
TGTGCCAGCAGCGTACCTGGCCGAGGTAAGCCCCAGCATTTT
CASSVPGRGKPQHF
>NA|TRBJ2-5|NA|TRBV7-3
TGTGCCAGCAGCCGCGGGTTCGGAGAGACCCAGTACTTC
CASSRGFGETQYF
>NA|TRBJ2-1|NA|TRBV14
TGTGCCAGCAGCCAAGATAATCCGAGGCTGTTCTTC
CASSQDNPRLFF
>NA|TRBJ2-1|TRBD1|TRBV5-6
TGTGCCAGCAGCTTGAAACCGGGACAGGTGTTAAGCTCCTACAATGAGCAGTTCTTC
CASSLKPGQVLSSYNEQFF
>NA|TRBJ1-6|NA|TRBV19
TGTGCCAGTAGTATCCCAACCTATAATTCACCCCTCCACTTT
CASSIPTYNSPLHF
>once|TRBJ1-5|TRBD1|TRBV24-1
TGTGCCACCAGCCGGACAGGAGCCGATCAGCCCCAGCATTTT
CATSRTGADQPQHF
>once|TRBJ2-7|NA|TRBV13
TGTGCCAGCAGCTTACGGCAGGGATCCGAGCAGTACTTC
CASSLRQGSEQYF
>NA|TRBJ2-7|TRBD1|TRBV11-3
TGTGCCAGCAGCTTAGGTGACGGGACAGACTACGAGCAGTACTTC
CASSLGDGTDYEQYF
>NA|TRBJ1-1|TRBD1|TRBV5-6
TGTGCCAGCAGCTGGAACAGGGGGCAGGCTTTCTTT
CASSWNRGQAFF
>NA|TRBJ1-1|NA|TRBV2
TGTGCCAGCAGCCTCCCTTGGGAGGGGATGAACACTGAAGCTTTCTTT
CASSLPWEGMNTEAFF
>NA|TRBJ1-2|NA|TRBV6-5
TGTGCCAGCAGTTTTGCCCTAGGGGTAGCTAACTATGGCTACACCTTC
CASSFALGVANYGYTF
>NA|TRBJ2-7|NA|TRBV5-1
TGCGCCAGCAGCCGCCGGACCGGGACTTCCGAGCAGTACTTC
CASSRRTGTSEQYF
>NA|TRBJ1-5|NA|TRBV7-2
TGTGCCAGCAGCTCGACAGGAGCCAATCAGCCCCAGCATTTT
CASSSTGANQPQHF
>NA|TRBJ2-3|TRBD2|TRBV4-2
TGTGCCAGCAGCCCGGGGACTAGCGGCACAGATACGCAGTATTTT
CASSPGTSGTDTQYF
>NA|TRBJ1-1|TRBD1|TRBV27
TGTGCCAGCTCCCCCCAGGGGACAGGTGAAGCTTTCTTT
CASSPQGTGEAFF
>once|TRBJ1-1|NA|TRBV5-1
TGCGCCAGCAGCCTAGGTCGACCGAGAACTGAAGCTTTCTTT
CASSLGRPRTEAFF
>NA|TRBJ2-5|NA|TRBV18
TGTGCCAGCTCACCTGAACTAGGCAAAGTGACCCAGTACTTC
CASSPELGKVTQYF
>NA|TRBJ1-3|NA|TRBV5-5
TGTGCCAGCAGCTTGGCGGGGGGCGCAAGTGGAAACACCATATATTTT
CASSLAGGASGNTIYF
>NA|TRBJ1-1|NA|TRBV2
TGTGCCAGCAGTGAAAACTCGGGCACTGAAGCTTTCTTT
CASSENSGTEAFF
>once|TRBJ2-7|TRBD1|TRBV15
TGTGCCACCAGCGGCGGGGGACAGGGTACTTACGAGCAGTACTTC
CATSGGGQGTYEQYF
>NA|TRBJ1-5|TRBD1|TRBV5-1
TGCGCCAGCAGCTCTAATCCGGGACAGGGCAATCAGCCCCAGCATTTT
CASSSNPGQGNQPQHF
>once|TRBJ2-2|NA|TRBV11-2
TGTGCCAGCAGCCAGGGGGGACAGAGGTCTGGGGAGCTGTTTTTT
CASSQGGQRSGELFF
>NA|TRBJ1-5|NA|TRBV15
TGTGCCACCAGCAGCAGTGCAGGGTGGGATCAGCCCCAGCATTTT
CATSSSAGWDQPQHF
>NA|TRBJ1-3|NA|TRBV5-4
TGTGCCAGCAGCAGCACCTCGGGGAGCTCTGGAAACACCATATATTTT
CASSSTSGSSGNTIYF
>NA|TRBJ2-3|NA|TRBV7-3
TGTGCCAGCAGCTTAGCGGCTGAAAAGGCAGATACGCAGTATTTT
CASSLAAEKADTQYF
>NA|TRBJ2-3|TRBD2|TRBV7-2
TGTGCCAGCAGCCGGACTAGCGCGCCGACAGATACGCAGTATTTT
CASSRTSAPTDTQYF
>NA|TRBJ2-2|NA|TRBV6-5
TGTGCCAGCAGACCAGATTTTTCGAACACCGGGGAGCTGTTTTTT
CASRPDFSNTGELFF
>NA|TRBJ2-7|TRBD1|TRBV4-1
TGCGCCAGCAGCCAGCCGGGACAGGGGACCTACGAGCAGTACTTC
CASSQPGQGTYEQYF
>NA|TRBJ1-2|NA|TRBV7-8
TGTGCCAGCAGCCCCGCCCACAGAAAGGATGGCTACACCTTC
CASSPAHRKDGYTF
>NA|TRBJ1-1|NA|TRBV12-3/TRBV12-4
TGTGCCAGCAGTTACACAGGAAACACTGAAGCTTTCTTT
CASSYTGNTEAFF
>NA|TRBJ2-1|TRBD2|TRBV4-1
TGCGCCAGCAGCCAAGACCCGGTCCCCAGCGGGGGGGCAAATGAGCAGTTCTTC
CASSQDPVPSGGANEQFF
>NA|TRBJ1-2|TRBD1|TRBV18
TGTGCCAGCTCGCCTCTTCCGACAGGGGTTAACTATGGCTACACCTTC
CASSPLPTGVNYGYTF
>once|TRBJ1-1|NA|TRBV19
TGTGCCAGTAGTCCTGCTCGGGATCTTATGAACACTGAAGCTTTCTTT
CASSPARDLMNTEAFF
>NA|TRBJ2-7|NA|TRBV5-1
TGCGCCAGCAGCTTGGGTGGGACACAAGGGGAGCAGTACTTC
CASSLGGTQGEQYF
>NA|TRBJ2-3|NA|TRBV2
TGTGCCAGCCGGGGGGGACAGACAAGCACAGATACGCAGTATTTT
CASRGGQTSTDTQYF
>NA|TRBJ2-7|TRBD1|TRBV28
TGTGCCAGCAGTCCTTCTGGGACAGGGGACTCCTACGAGCAGTACTTC
CASSPSGTGDSYEQYF
>NA|TRBJ2-1|NA|TRBV7-8
TGTGCCAGCAGCCGACGAGCGGAACCCTACACGAGCTCCTACAATGAGCAGTTCTTC
CASSRRAEPYTSSYNEQFF
>NA|TRBJ2-2|TRBD2|TRBV28
TGTGCCAGCAGTCGACTAGCGGGAGGGTACACCGGGGAGCTGTTTTTT
CASSRLAGGYTGELFF
>NA|TRBJ2-1|TRBD2|TRBV5-8
TGTGCCAGCATGGTAGCACTAGCGGGTTACAATGAGCAGTTCTTC
CASMVALAGYNEQFF
>NA|TRBJ1-3|TRBD1|TRBV3-1/TRBV3-2
TGTGCCAGCAGCTCCTGGACAGGGACCGGAAACACCATATATTTT
CASSSWTGTGNTIYF
>NA|TRBJ1-2|TRBD1|TRBV30
TGTGCCTGGACCGGTGTAACAGGGGGCTATGGCTACACCTTC
CAWTGVTGGYGYTF
>NA|TRBJ2-1|TRBD2|TRBV4-1
TGCGCCAGCGGTCGGGGGGGCAATGAGCAGTTCTTC
CASGRGGNEQFF
>NA|TRBJ2-1|NA|TRBV27
TGTGCCAGCAGTTTGGCTAGCTACAATGAGCAGTTCTTC
CASSLASYNEQFF
>NA|TRBJ1-6|NA|TRBV27
TGTGCCAGCAAGCGGATGGGCAGGGGAGAAGATTCACCCCTCCACTTT
CASKRMGRGEDSPLHF
>NA|TRBJ2-2|NA|TRBV4-1
TGCGCCAGCAGCCAAACTGACAGGCGCACCGGGGAGCTGTTTTTT
CASSQTDRRTGELFF
>NA|TRBJ1-5|NA|TRBV28
TGTGCCAGCAGTTTTGGGGGGGAGGGCAATCAGCCCCAGCATTTT
CASSFGGEGNQPQHF